This T cell receptor beta chain is drawn from a study of PD-1 blockade in classical Hodgkin lymphoma. Overall study results and limits: A reduction in baseline TCR diversity was reportedly seen in newly diagnosed patients relative to healthy donors. The repertoire differences lack a defined cause, possibly disease activity or prior therapy.

As for time point: cycle 4 day 1 (C4D1), after five to seven weeks of nivolumab. Each patient relapsed following autologous stem cell transplantation, and prior brentuximab vedotin exposure differed. In the case of this clone: What it binds is unknown.

Assay used: immunoSEQ multiplex PCR; TCRdb lists only in-frame clones, some missing. The data hold tens of thousands of clones, with nearly 80% observed a single time. V lost 4 bases and J lost 6, with 10 bases in between. The CDR3 runs 13 residues. Per germline, CDR1 MNHNS and CDR2 SASEGT. This chain uses TRBV6-1 with TRBJ1-5; D gene ambiguous. This clonotype was obtained from a human donor with classical Hodgkin lymphoma. Here the sequenced sample was peripheral blood mononuclear cells (PBMCs), taken before the fourth cycle of nivolumab. CDR3 in amino acids: CASSVTPGQPQHF. The DNA for the CDR3 is TGTGCCAGCAGTGTAACCCCTGGTCAGCCCCAGCATTTT.